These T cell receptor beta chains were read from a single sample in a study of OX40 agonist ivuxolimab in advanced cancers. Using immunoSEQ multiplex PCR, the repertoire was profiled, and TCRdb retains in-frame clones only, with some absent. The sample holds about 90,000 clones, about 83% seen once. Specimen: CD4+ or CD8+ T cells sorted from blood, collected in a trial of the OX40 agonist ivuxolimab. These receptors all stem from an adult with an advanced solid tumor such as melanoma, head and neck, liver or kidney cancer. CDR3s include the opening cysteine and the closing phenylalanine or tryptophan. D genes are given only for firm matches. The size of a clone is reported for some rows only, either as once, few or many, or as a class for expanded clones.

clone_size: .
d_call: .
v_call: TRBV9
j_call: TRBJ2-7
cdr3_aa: CASSPRAGPYEQYF
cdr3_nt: TGTGCCAGCAGCCCCCGGGCGGGCCCCTACGAGCAGTACTTC

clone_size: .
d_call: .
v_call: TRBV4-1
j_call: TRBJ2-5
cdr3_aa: CASSHVGGPLKTQYF
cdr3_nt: TGCGCCAGCAGCCATGTGGGGGGACCGCTGAAGACCCAGTACTTC

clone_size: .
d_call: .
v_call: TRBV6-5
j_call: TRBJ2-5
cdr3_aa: CAVARAKGETQYF
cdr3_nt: TGTGCAGTAGCCAGGGCAAAGGGAGAGACCCAGTACTTC

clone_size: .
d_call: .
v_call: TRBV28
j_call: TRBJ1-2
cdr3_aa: CASSPMGGYYGYTF
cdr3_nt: TGTGCCAGCAGTCCGATGGGGGGATACTATGGCTACACCTTC

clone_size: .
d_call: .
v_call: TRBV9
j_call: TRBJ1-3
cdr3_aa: CASSESGATIYF
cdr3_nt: TGTGCCAGCAGCGAGTCAGGTGCCACCATATATTTT

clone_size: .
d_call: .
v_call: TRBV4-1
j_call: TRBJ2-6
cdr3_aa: CASSQDPGLSSGANVLTF
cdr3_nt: TGCGCCAGCAGCCAAGATCCAGGGTTAAGCTCTGGGGCCAACGTCCTGACTTTC

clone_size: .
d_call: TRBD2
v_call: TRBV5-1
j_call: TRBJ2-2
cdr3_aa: CASSSRLAGGFTGELFF
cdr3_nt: TGCGCCAGCAGCTCCCGTTTAGCGGGAGGGTTCACCGGGGAGCTGTTTTTT

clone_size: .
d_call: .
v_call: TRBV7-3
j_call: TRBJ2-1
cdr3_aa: CASSLRGGEQFF
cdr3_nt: TGTGCCAGCAGCTTAAGGGGCGGTGAGCAGTTCTTC

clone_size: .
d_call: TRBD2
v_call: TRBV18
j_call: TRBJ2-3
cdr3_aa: CASSRLAGTLPLATDTQYF
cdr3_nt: TGTGCCAGCTCACGGCTAGCGGGAACCCTTCCCCTGGCCACAGATACGCAGTATTTT

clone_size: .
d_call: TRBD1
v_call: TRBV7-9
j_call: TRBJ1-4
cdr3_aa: CASSSGTGDEKLFF
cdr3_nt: TGTGCCAGCAGCTCCGGGACAGGGGATGAAAAACTGTTTTTT

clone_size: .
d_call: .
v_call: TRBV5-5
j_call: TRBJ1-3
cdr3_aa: CASSLGTAGNTIYF
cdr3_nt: TGTGCCAGCAGCTTGGGGACTGCTGGAAACACCATATATTTT

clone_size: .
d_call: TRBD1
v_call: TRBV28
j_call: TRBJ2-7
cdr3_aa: CASSPPGTGWYEQYF
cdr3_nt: TGTGCCAGCAGTCCCCCCGGGACAGGGTGGTACGAGCAGTACTTC

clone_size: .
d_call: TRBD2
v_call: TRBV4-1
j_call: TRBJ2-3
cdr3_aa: CASSPWPLSGAEGTDTQYF
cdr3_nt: TGCGCCAGCAGCCCCTGGCCCCTTAGCGGGGCAGAGGGCACAGATACGCAGTATTTT

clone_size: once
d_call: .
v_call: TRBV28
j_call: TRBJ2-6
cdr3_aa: CASSLRGANVLTF
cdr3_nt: TGTGCCAGCAGTTTAAGGGGGGCCAACGTCCTGACTTTC

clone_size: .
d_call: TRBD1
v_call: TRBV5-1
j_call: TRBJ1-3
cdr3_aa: CASSLAGGTGNTIYF
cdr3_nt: TGCGCCAGCAGCTTGGCAGGGGGCACGGGAAACACCATATATTTT

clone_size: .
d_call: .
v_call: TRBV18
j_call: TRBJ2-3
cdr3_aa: CASSDSSTDTQYF
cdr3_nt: TGTGCCAGCTCAGATTCCAGCACAGATACGCAGTATTTT

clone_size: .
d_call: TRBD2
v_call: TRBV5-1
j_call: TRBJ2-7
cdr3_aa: CASSLVSGRAHEQYF
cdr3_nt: TGCGCCAGCAGCTTAGTAAGCGGGAGGGCCCACGAGCAGTACTTC

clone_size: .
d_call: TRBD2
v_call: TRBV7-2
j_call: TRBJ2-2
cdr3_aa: CASSLRGGQYTGELFF
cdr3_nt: TGTGCCAGCAGCTTACGCGGGGGGCAATACACCGGGGAGCTGTTTTTT

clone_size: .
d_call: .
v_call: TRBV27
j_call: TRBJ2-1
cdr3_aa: CASSFLNEQFF
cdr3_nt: TGTGCCAGCAGTTTTTTGAACGAGCAGTTCTTC

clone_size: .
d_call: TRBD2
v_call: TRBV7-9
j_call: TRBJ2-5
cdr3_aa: CASSRPSGGAETQYF
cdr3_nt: TGTGCCAGCAGCCGCCCTAGCGGGGGGGCGGAGACCCAGTACTTC

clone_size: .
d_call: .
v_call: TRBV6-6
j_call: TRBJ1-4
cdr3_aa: CASSWGPEKLFF
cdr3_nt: TGTGCCAGCAGTTGGGGGCCTGAAAAACTGTTTTTT

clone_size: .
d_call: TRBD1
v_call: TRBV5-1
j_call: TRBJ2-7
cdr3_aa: CASSSPGQGYEQYF
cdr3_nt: TGCGCCAGCAGCTCCCCGGGACAGGGGTACGAGCAGTACTTC

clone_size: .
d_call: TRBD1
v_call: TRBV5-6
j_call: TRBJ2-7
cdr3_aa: CASSLWDRGYEQYF
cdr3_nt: TGTGCCAGCAGCTTGTGGGACAGGGGATACGAGCAGTACTTC

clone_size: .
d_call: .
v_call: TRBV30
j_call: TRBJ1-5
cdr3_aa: CAWNRGNQPQHF
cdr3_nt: TGTGCCTGGAATAGAGGGAATCAGCCCCAGCATTTT

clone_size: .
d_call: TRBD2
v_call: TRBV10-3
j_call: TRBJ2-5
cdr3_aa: CAISEGGGMETQYF
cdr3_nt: TGTGCCATCAGTGAGGGGGGGGGTATGGAGACCCAGTACTTC

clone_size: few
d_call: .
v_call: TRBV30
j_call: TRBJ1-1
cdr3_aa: CAWSGDSMNTEAFF
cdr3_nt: TGTGCCTGGAGTGGGGATTCCATGAACACTGAAGCTTTCTTT

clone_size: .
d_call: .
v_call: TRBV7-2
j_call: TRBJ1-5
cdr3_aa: CASSLGVDSQPQHF
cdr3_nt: TGTGCCAGCAGCTTAGGGGTGGATAGTCAGCCCCAGCATTTT

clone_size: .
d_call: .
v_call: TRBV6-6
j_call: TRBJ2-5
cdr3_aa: CASTPSWQGNQETQYF
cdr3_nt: TGTGCCAGCACCCCCTCGTGGCAGGGGAACCAAGAGACCCAGTACTTC

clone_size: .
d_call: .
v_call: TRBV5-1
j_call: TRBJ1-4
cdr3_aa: CASSFSGAQESEKLFF
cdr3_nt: TGCGCCAGCAGCTTCTCGGGGGCTCAAGAGTCTGAAAAACTGTTTTTT

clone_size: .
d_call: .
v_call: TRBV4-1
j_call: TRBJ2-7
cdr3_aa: CASSQGQARTYEQYF
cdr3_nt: TGCGCCAGCAGCCAAGGTCAGGCGAGGACCTACGAGCAGTACTTC

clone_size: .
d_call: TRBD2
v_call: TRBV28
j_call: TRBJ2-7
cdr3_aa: CASIPGLAGHYEQYF
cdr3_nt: TGTGCCAGCATCCCCGGACTAGCGGGACATTACGAGCAGTACTTC

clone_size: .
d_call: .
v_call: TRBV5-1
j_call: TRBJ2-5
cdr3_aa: CASSLIPGTGSETQYF
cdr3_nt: TGCGCCAGCAGCTTGATCCCCGGGACCGGGTCCGAGACCCAGTACTTC

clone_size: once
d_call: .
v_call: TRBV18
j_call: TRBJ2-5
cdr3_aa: CASSPPSTEETQYF
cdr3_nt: TGTGCCAGCTCACCACCGAGCACTGAAGAGACCCAGTACTTC

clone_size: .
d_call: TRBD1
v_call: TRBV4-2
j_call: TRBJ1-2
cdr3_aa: CASSQDHDRASYGYTF
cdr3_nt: TGTGCCAGCAGCCAAGACCACGACAGGGCGTCTTATGGCTACACCTTC

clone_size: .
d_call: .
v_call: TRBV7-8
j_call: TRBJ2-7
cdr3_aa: CASSLEIGRGSAYEQYF
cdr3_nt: TGTGCCAGCAGCTTAGAAATCGGGCGGGGCTCAGCCTACGAGCAGTACTTC

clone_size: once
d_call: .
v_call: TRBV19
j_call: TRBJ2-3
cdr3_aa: CASSGGPSTDTQYF
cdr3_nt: TGTGCCAGTAGTGGGGGCCCTAGCACAGATACGCAGTATTTT

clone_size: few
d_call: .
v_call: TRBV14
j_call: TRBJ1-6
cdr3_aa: CASSPRLRSPLHF
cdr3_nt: TGTGCCAGCAGCCCTCGGCTGCGTTCACCCCTCCACTTT

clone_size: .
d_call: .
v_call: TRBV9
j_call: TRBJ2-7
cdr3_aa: CASSVGGTGYEQYF
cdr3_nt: TGTGCCAGCAGCGTAGGAGGGACTGGGTACGAGCAGTACTTC

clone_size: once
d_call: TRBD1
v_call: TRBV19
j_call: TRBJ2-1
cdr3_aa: CAREDRLYNEQFF
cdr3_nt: TGTGCCAGGGAGGACAGGCTTTACAATGAGCAGTTCTTC

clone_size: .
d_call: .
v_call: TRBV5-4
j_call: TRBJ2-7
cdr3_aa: CASSGRWDGSMEQYF
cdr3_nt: TGTGCCAGCAGCGGCCGTTGGGACGGCAGTATGGAGCAGTACTTC

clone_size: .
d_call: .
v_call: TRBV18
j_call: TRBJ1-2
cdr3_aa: CASSPPNPGGTTDGYTF
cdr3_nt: TGTGCCAGCTCACCACCTAATCCGGGGGGCACCACGGATGGCTACACCTTC

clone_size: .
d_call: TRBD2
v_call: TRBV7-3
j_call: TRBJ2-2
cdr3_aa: CASSPSLAGGNTGELFF
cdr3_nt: TGTGCCAGCAGCCCATCCTTAGCGGGGGGGAACACCGGGGAGCTGTTTTTT

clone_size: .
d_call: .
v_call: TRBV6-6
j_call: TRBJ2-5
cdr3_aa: CASSSQGGGETQYF
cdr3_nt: TGTGCCAGCAGTTCACAGGGAGGGGGAGAGACCCAGTACTTC

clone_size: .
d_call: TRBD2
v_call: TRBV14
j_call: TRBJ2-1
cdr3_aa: CASSARLAGDEQFF
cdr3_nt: TGTGCCAGCAGCGCTAGACTAGCGGGAGACGAGCAGTTCTTC

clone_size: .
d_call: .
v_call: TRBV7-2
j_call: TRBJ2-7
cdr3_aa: CASSLGAGSNEQYF
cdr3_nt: TGTGCCAGCAGCTTAGGGGCAGGGAGCAACGAGCAGTACTTC

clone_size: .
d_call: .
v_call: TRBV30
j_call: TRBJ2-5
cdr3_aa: CAWSVPRTSRGTQYF
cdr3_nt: TGTGCCTGGAGTGTCCCTCGGACGTCTCGGGGGACCCAGTACTTC

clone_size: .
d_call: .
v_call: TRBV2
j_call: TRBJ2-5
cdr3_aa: CASTPRLRGETQYF
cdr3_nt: TGTGCCAGCACCCCTCGGTTGAGGGGGGAGACCCAGTACTTC

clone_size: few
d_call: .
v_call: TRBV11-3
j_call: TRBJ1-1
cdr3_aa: CASSFRVNTEAFF
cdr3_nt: TGTGCCAGCAGCTTTAGGGTGAACACTGAAGCTTTCTTT

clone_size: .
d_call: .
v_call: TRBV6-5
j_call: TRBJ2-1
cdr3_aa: CASMAEAGEQFF
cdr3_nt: TGTGCCAGCATGGCCGAGGCGGGAGAGCAGTTCTTC